These 20 T cell receptor beta chains came from one sample sequenced in a study of blood T cells in healthy people across ages. A J-beta primer mix and a sample-barcoded 5' primer were used in a second PCR of about 7 to 12 cycles. TCRdb re-called the 5' RACE reads through MiXCR, storing one row per CDR3 protein. The sample lists around 900,000 distinct CDR3 sequences; roughly 26% were seen once. The sequenced material came from blood. These receptor sequences come from a woman aged 80 or over in good health.

This clonotype was seen only a few times. The chain uses TRBV30 and TRBJ2-5; D unresolved. CDR3 size: 14 residues. V lost 3 bases and J lost 5, with 16 bases in between. Germline CDR1 and CDR2: GTSNPN and SVGIG (reference sequence). This chain's CDR3 is CAWRVTPLSETQYF. The CDR3 region has the DNA TGTGCCTGGAGGGTAACCCCGCTAAGCGAGACCCAGTACTTC.

This clonotype occurred many times. The rearrangement joins TRBV7-2 to TRBJ2-6; 7 bases map to TRBD2. The CDR3 consists of 18 residues. Germline assignment: CDR1 SGHTA and CDR2 FQGNSA. Trimming took 2 bases from V and 0 from J; bases not matched to a gene: 7. CDR3 in DNA: TGTGCCAGCAGCTTATCGGCGGGGGTCCCCTCTGGGGCCAACGTCCTGACTTTC. The encoded protein is CASSLSAGVPSGANVLTF.

This clonotype was picked up a small number of times. This rearrangement joins TRBV12-3 or TRBV12-4 to TRBJ1-4, with TRBD1 identical over 10 bases. Unmatched junction bases numbered 7, after V lost 5 bases and J lost 4 bases. The CDR3 is made up of 16 amino acids. The DNA for the CDR3 is TGTGCCAGCAGTCGTGACAGGGGGCCGGTTAATGAAAAACTGTTTTTT. Its protein product is CASSRDRGPVNEKLFF.

Ten or more counts support this clonotype. This chain links TRBV3-1 with TRBJ2-5, with 9 bases fitting TRBD2. The CDR3 contains 16 residues. The V segment lost 1 base and the J segment 4 bases; nucleotides outside the gene matches: 7. Germline V gene data show CDR1 as LGHDT and CDR2 as YNNKEL (reference sequence). CDR3 DNA: TGTGCCAGCAGCCAAGCCTGGCGGGGGGGCCGAGAGACCCAGTACTTC. Translation: CASSQAWRGGRETQYF.

In its sample, this clonotype was seen many times. This chain links TRBV7-2 with TRBJ2-3; 12 nucleotides align to TRBD2. Germline CDR1 is SGHTA and CDR2 is FQGNSA. J lost 5 bases, V lost 5 bases, and 11 bases had no gene match. The CDR3 covers 17 residues. The DNA for the CDR3 is TGTGCCAGCAGCGTCGTATCTAGCGGGGGGGCCCAAGATACGCAGTATTTT. Translating gives CASSVVSSGGAQDTQYF.

The sample holds a few counts of this clonotype. The chain couples TRBV12-3 or TRBV12-4 to TRBJ2-6; 9 bases are a match to TRBD1. The CDR3 runs to 19 residues. J gave up 3 bases and V 5 bases, and 14 bases lay outside the gene matches. CDR3 sequence reads: CASSGAPGTGLGGANVLTF. In DNA, the CDR3 is TGTGCCAGCAGTGGGGCCCCCGGGACAGGGTTGGGTGGGGCCAACGTCCTGACTTTC.

The chain carries TRBV9 and TRBJ2-1; 13 nucleotides line up with TRBD2. The CDR3 runs 16 residues. The V gene's germline CDR1 is SGDLS and CDR2 YYNGEE. The ends lost 4 bases at V and 6 bases at J; junction bases unmatched: 7. In nucleotides, the CDR3 is TGTGCCAGCAGCCCCCGGACTAGCGGGAGCGGCAATGAGCAGTTCTTC. Translating gives CASSPRTSGSGNEQFF.

Worth noting for this clonotype: This sequence may be a read error, since a much larger clone differs from it by one base. The chain couples TRBV5-1 to TRBJ2-1; no firm D call. The CDR3 is made up of 15 amino acids. Germline lookup yields CDR1 SGHRS and CDR2 YFSETQ. CDR3 loop: CASSWTAGSHNEQFF. Written as DNA, the CDR3 is TGCGCCAGCAGCTGGACCGCCGGCTCCCACAATGAGCAGTTCTTC. The full variable domain, with the rest looked up from reference TRBV5-1 and TRBJ2-1, is KAGVTQTPRYLIKTRGQQVTLSCSPISGHRSVSWYQQTPGQGLQFLFEYFSETQRNKGNFPGRFSGRQFSNSRSEMNVSTLELGDSALYLCASSWTAGSHNEQFFGPGTRLTVL.

This chain connects TRBV2 to TRBJ2-2, with a possible D match to TRBD2 (5 bases). The CDR3 sequence is 15 residues long. The germline CDR1 and CDR2 sequences are SNHLY and FYNNEI. V was clipped by 4 bases and J by 7 bases, with 16 bases between them. The CDR3: CASSVTLATFGELFF. The DNA for the CDR3 is TGTGCCAGCAGTGTAACGCTAGCTACATTCGGGGAGCTGTTTTTT.

This clonotype was detected many times. Germline is not matched at one junction end, which may reflect a read error. This chain links TRBV20-1 with TRBJ1-4, with D possibly matching TRBD1 (5 bases). Germline CDR1 DFQATT, CDR2 SNEGSKA (reference sequence). The CDR3 runs 13 residues. CDR3 DNA sequence: TGCAGTGCTCGAGACAGTTCTAATGAAAAACTGTTTTTT. It yields the protein CSARDSSNEKLFF.

Details on this clonotype: The CDR3 end shows no conserved phenylalanine or tryptophan, and so a read error is likely. This rearrangement joins TRBV6-6 to TRBJ2-1; the match to TRBD1 covers 7 bases. The CDR3 totals 17 residues. Germline CDR1 MNHNY, CDR2 SVGAGI (reference sequence). The ends lost 7 bases at V and 2 bases at J; junction bases unmatched: 14. The CDR3 DNA reads as TGTGCCAGCATTATTAGATCCGGGGACAGAGCCTACAATGAGCAGTTCTGC. Translation: CASIIRSGDRAYNEQFC.

On this clonotype: One end of the junction is discordant with germline, which a read error may explain. The chain is built from TRBV6-5 and TRBJ2-4; D tentatively fits TRBD1 or TRBD2 (6 bases each). This CDR3 region has 15 residues. The germline V gene has CDR1 MNHEY and CDR2 SVGAGI. The CDR3 loop reads CASSYSVGGKNIRYF. The CDR3, as DNA: TGTGCCAGCAGTTACTCTGTGGGGGGCAAAAACATTCGGTACTTC.

As concerns this clonotype: A read error is possible here, since a much larger clone lies one base away. The CDR3 region is CVSSPSGGYNLQYF. In DNA form, the CDR3 reads TGCGTCAGCAGCCCGAGCGGCGGGTACAACCTTCAGTATTTT. This chain links TRBV5-1 with TRBJ2-3; D may be TRBD2 (5 bases). The CDR3 sequence is 14 residues long. Germline V CDR1 and CDR2: SGHRS, YFSETQ. The full variable domain, its missing parts supplied by reference TRBV5-1 and TRBJ2-3, is KAGVTQTPRYLIKTRGQQVTLSCSPISGHRSVSWYQQTPGQGLQFLFEYFSETQRNKGNFPGRFSGRQFSNSRSEMNVSTLELGDSALYLCVSSPSGGYNLQYFGPGTRLTVL.

This chain links TRBV2 with TRBJ1-4, with D possibly TRBD1 on 6 matching bases. Germline V CDR1 and CDR2: SNHLY, FYNNEI. The CDR3 is 16 residues long. V lost 5 bases to trimming and J lost 2 bases, with 15 bases between them. The CDR3 DNA sequence: TGTGCCAGCAGTCGCGAGGGGGGAGGGACTAATGAAAAACTGTTTTTT. Encoded protein: CASSREGGGTNEKLFF.

The sample holds many counts of this clonotype. The chain employs TRBV4-1 and TRBJ2-1, with D tentatively TRBD2 (6 bases). Germline-derived CDR1 and CDR2 are MGHRA and YSYEKL. With 1 base removed from V and 6 bases from J, the gap between germline ends came to 16 bases. This CDR3 spans 16 amino acids. The CDR3 loop reads CASSQGRGWQGNEQFF. In DNA form, the CDR3 reads TGCGCCAGCAGCCAAGGTCGGGGGTGGCAAGGCAATGAGCAGTTCTTC.

V is TRBV27 and J is TRBJ1-6, with 9 bases lining up with TRBD1. The junction had 6 bases not matched to a gene; V was cut back by 6 bases and J by 0 bases. The length of the CDR3 is 17 residues. Per the germline V gene, CDR1 is MNHEY and CDR2 is SMNVEV (reference sequence). CDR3 sequence reads: CASRKGQGSSYNSPLHF. CDR3 nucleotides: TGTGCCAGCAGGAAGGGACAGGGAAGCTCCTATAATTCACCCCTCCACTTT.

About this clonotype itself: A much larger clone differs from this one at a single base, so this may be a read error. V is TRBV3-1 and J is TRBJ2-1, with TRBD2 matching 8 bases. The DNA end is more similar to TRBJ2-7, so the J call may be wrong. Germline V CDR1 and CDR2: LGHDT, YNNKEL (reference sequence). This CDR3 region has 17 residues. CDR3 in amino acids: CASSPAQRGISYNEQYF. The DNA of the CDR3 is TGTGCCAGCAGCCCTGCGCAGCGGGGGATATCCTACAATGAGCAGTACTTC.

This clonotype was seen ten or more times. V usage is TRBV12-3 or TRBV12-4 and J usage is TRBJ2-3; D might be TRBD1 (6 bases). Trimming shortened V by 8 bases and J by 0 bases, and 18 bases separated the two germline ends. The CDR3 is 16 residues long. This CDR3 reads CASGIRTASSTDTQYF. DNA of the CDR3: TGTGCCAGCGGAATAAGGACAGCCTCTAGCACAGATACGCAGTATTTT.

This clonotype was seen a few times. The CDR3 region has the DNA TGTGCCAGCAGCCCCGACAGGGGGGACTATGGCTACACCTTC. As protein: CASSPDRGDYGYTF. This chain uses TRBV7-2 with TRBJ1-2; 9 bases align to TRBD1. Per the germline V gene, CDR1 is SGHTA and CDR2 is FQGNSA. The CDR3 extends over 14 amino acids. V lost 5 bases and J lost 3; bases outside the gene matches: 4.

This clonotype was found many times. This chain connects TRBV14 to TRBJ2-1; 10 bases match TRBD1. This CDR3 spans 17 amino acids. Germline V CDR1 and CDR2: SGHDN, FVKESK. V lost 4 bases, J lost 6 bases, and 12 bases stayed unmatched. The CDR3 region has the DNA TGTGCCAGCAGCCGGTCCAAGACAGGGGGCCCACTCAATGAGCAGTTCTTC. This encodes CASSRSKTGGPLNEQFF.